Below are 27 T cell receptor beta chains sequenced from a single sample in a study of blood T cell repertoires in COVID-19. Produced via immunoSEQ multiplex PCR; TCRdb's table is partial and in-frame only. The profile shows hundreds of thousands of clones, 75% to 85% of them singletons. Sequenced input: peripheral blood. The receptors here all came from a man aged 50-59 years with COVID-19, enrolled during active disease.

This chain connects TRBV4-3 to TRBJ1-4; the D is unclear. With 1 base removed from V and 3 bases from J, the gap between germline ends came to 6 bases. CDR1 LGHNA and CDR2 YSLEER come from the germline V gene. CDR3 length: 14 amino acids. This chain's CDR3 is CASSQGGSNEKLFF. The CDR3 bases are TGCGCCAGCAGCCAAGGAGGGTCTAATGAAAAACTGTTTTTT.

V usage is TRBV6-5 and J usage is TRBJ1-2; 10 bases agree with TRBD1. CDR3 length: 14 amino acids. After removal of 7 bases from V and 6 bases from J, the junction contained 8 bases not matched to a gene. The germline V gene encodes CDR1 MNHEY and CDR2 SVGAGI. The CDR3 loop is CASTRQGALDGYTF. The CDR3 region has the DNA TGTGCCAGCACCCGACAGGGGGCCCTCGATGGCTACACCTTC.

To note about this clone: A read error may explain this, as a much larger clone is one base away. The same CDR3 can be traced to other DNA sequences in this sample. The rearrangement joins TRBV18 to TRBJ1-1, with 7 bases lining up with TRBD1. The CDR3 extends over 13 amino acids. CDR1 KGHSH and CDR2 LQKENI come from the germline V gene. With 3 bases clipped from V and 3 bases from J, the junction kept 1 base outside the gene matches. The CDR3 bases are TGTGCCAGCTCACCCGGACAGGACACTGAAGCTTTCTTT. It yields the protein CASSPGQDTEAFF.

The V and J genes are TRBV4-2 and TRBJ2-7; D might be TRBD2 (6 bases). The CDR3 spans 14 residues. The germline V gene has CDR1 LGHNA and CDR2 YNFKEQ. Trimming stripped 4 bases from V and 5 bases from J, with 15 bases between. CDR3 sequence reads: CASSRSLARHEQYF. The CDR3, as DNA: TGTGCCAGCAGCCGGTCGCTAGCGAGACACGAGCAGTACTTC.

The V gene is TRBV3-1 (or the pseudogene TRBV3-2), the J gene TRBJ2-1, with TRBD2 matching over 9 bases. The CDR3 has 17 residues. CDR1 LGHDT and CDR2 YNNKEL come from the germline V gene (reference sequence). The trim removed 3 bases at V and 4 bases at J, leaving 10 bases unmatched. The CDR3, as DNA: TGTGCCAGCAGCCATCCCCTAGGTAGCGGGGGTTACAATGAGCAGTTCTTC. Its translation is CASSHPLGSGGYNEQFF.

The J gene is TRBJ2-3, the V gene TRBV4-3; D is perhaps TRBD2 (6 bases). Trimming removed 3 bases from V and 4 bases from J, with 11 bases in between. The CDR3 is 14 amino acids. Germline CDR1 is LGHNA and CDR2 is YSLEER. CDR3 loop: CASSQWRAADTQYF. The CDR3 DNA is TGCGCCAGCAGCCAGTGGAGGGCAGCAGATACGCAGTATTTT.

The CDR3 sequence: CASSLNMDRAEKLFF. The CDR3 DNA follows: TGTGCCAGCAGCTTAAATATGGACAGGGCTGAAAAACTGTTTTTT. This sequence joins TRBV7-8 and TRBJ1-4, with 8 bases matching TRBD1. The CDR3 is 15 amino acids. Germline V gene data show CDR1 as SGHVS and CDR2 as FQNEAQ. The V and J ends lost 2 bases and 7 bases, in that order; junction bases with no gene match: 6.

The chain is built from TRBV3-1 (or the pseudogene TRBV3-2) and TRBJ1-2; weak D call: TRBD1 (5 bases). Germline CDR1 and CDR2: LGHDT and YNNKEL (reference sequence). Deletions cut 6 bases from V and 5 bases from J, with 19 bases between. There are 15 residues in the CDR3. CDR3 region: CASRGEAGTPYGYTF. CDR3 DNA sequence: TGTGCCAGCAGGGGGGAGGCCGGGACCCCTTATGGCTACACCTTC.

The chain carries TRBV9 and TRBJ2-3, with TRBD2 matching 11 bases. CDR1 SGDLS and CDR2 YYNGEE come from the germline V gene. J was trimmed by 4 bases and V by 0 bases; bases with no gene match: 7. CDR3 size: 17 residues. CDR3 nucleotide sequence: TGTGCCAGCAGCGTAGCCGGACTAGCGGGCACCGCAGATACGCAGTATTTT. This encodes CASSVAGLAGTADTQYF.

V gene TRBV3-1 (or the pseudogene TRBV3-2) combines with J gene TRBJ2-5; tentatively, D is TRBD2 (6 bases). This CDR3 region has 14 residues. V gave up 8 bases and J gave up 0 bases, with 13 bases separating them. Germline CDR1 reads LGHDT; CDR2 reads YNNKEL (reference sequence). The CDR3 nucleotides read TGTGCCAGCTGTCAAAGCGGGTACCAAGAGACCCAGTACTTC. Encoded protein: CASCQSGYQETQYF.

The DNA of the CDR3 is TGCGCCAGCAGTTTGACAGGGGGAAATTCACCCCTCCACTTT. Amino acids: CASSLTGGNSPLHF. The chain is built from TRBV4-1 and TRBJ1-6; 9 bases line up with TRBD1. Per the germline V gene, CDR1 is MGHRA and CDR2 is YSYEKL. CDR3 length: 14 residues. The junction had 4 bases not matched to a gene; V was cut back by 6 bases and J by 7 bases.

The genes are TRBV10-3 and TRBJ2-3; TRBD1 agrees at 8 bases. After removal of 11 bases from V and 1 base from J, the junction contained 8 bases not matched to a gene. Germline-derived CDR1 and CDR2 are ENHRY and SYGVKD. The length of the CDR3 is 14 residues. Here the CDR3 DNA reads TGTGCCTCCTGGCCGGGACAGGGCACAGATACGCAGTATTTT. Amino acid sequence: CASWPGQGTDTQYF.

This clone has a handful of counts. This chain links TRBV29-1 with TRBJ2-3; TRBD2 matches at 7 bases. Germline CDR1 and CDR2: SQVTM and ANQGSEA. This CDR3 comprises 16 residues. With 5 bases clipped from V and 2 bases from J, the junction kept 13 bases outside the gene matches. Here the CDR3 reads CSVKKVAGVTTDTQYF. The CDR3 DNA sequence: TGCAGCGTTAAAAAGGTCGCGGGGGTGACCACAGATACGCAGTATTTT.

This chain links TRBV6-5 with TRBJ1-5, with 8 bases that match TRBD1. V lost 5 bases, J lost 7 bases, and 10 bases stayed unmatched. The CDR3 covers 15 residues. Germline CDR1 and CDR2: MNHEY and SVGAGI. CDR3 loop: CASSTIDRGEQPQHF. Here the CDR3 DNA reads TGTGCCAGCAGTACAATCGACAGGGGAGAACAGCCCCAGCATTTT.

The CDR3 DNA is TGCGCCAGCAGTCAATCGGAGGGCTACACCTTC. Its protein product is CASSQSEGYTF. The chain joins TRBV23-1 to TRBJ1-2, with no clear D. TRBV23-1 is flagged as an ORF with uncertain function. This CDR3 comprises 11 residues. V gave up 0 bases and J gave up 8 bases, with 4 bases separating them.

This rearrangement joins TRBV28 to TRBJ1-5; 8 nucleotides align to TRBD1. The CDR3 extends over 16 amino acids. J lost 8 bases, V lost 5 bases, and 14 bases had no gene match. The germline gives CDR1 MDHEN, CDR2 SYDVKM. This CDR3 reads CASSGPPGQVKEPQHF. The DNA for the CDR3 is TGTGCCAGCAGTGGACCTCCGGGACAGGTGAAGGAGCCCCAGCATTTT. Full variable domain (outside the CDR3, taken from reference TRBV28 and TRBJ1-5): DVKVTQSSRYLVKRTGEKVFLECVQDMDHENMFWYRQDPGLGLRLIYFSYDVKMKEKGDIPEGYSVSREKKERFSLILESASTNQTSMYLCASSGPPGQVKEPQHFGDGTRLSIL.

The chain employs TRBV28 and TRBJ1-2; no firm D call. The CDR3 is 13 residues long. Germline V gene data show CDR1 as MDHEN and CDR2 as SYDVKM. Trimming removed 6 bases from V and 7 bases from J, with 15 bases in between. This CDR3 is CASRSNQLGGYTF. In nucleotides, the CDR3 is TGTGCCAGCAGGAGCAATCAGCTAGGTGGCTACACCTTC.

This chain joins TRBV6-4 and TRBJ2-2; tentative D call: TRBD2 (5 bases). The germline V gene encodes CDR1 MRHNA and CDR2 SNTAGT. Trimming removed 6 bases at V and 2 bases at J, with 10 bases between. The CDR3 totals 14 residues. The CDR3: CASSRTDNTGELFF. The CDR3 coding sequence is TGTGCCAGCAGCCGGACTGATAACACCGGGGAGCTGTTTTTT.

This chain uses TRBV20-1 with TRBJ2-4; D remains unclear. The CDR3 totals 10 residues. Germline V gene data show CDR1 as DFQATT and CDR2 as SNEGSKA (reference sequence). The CDR3 loop reads CSEFCGIQYF. Written as DNA, the CDR3 is TGCAGCGAATTCTGCGGCATTCAGTACTTC.

The chain recombines TRBV5-1 with TRBJ2-2, with 8 bases fitting TRBD1. Per germline, CDR1 SGHRS and CDR2 YFSETQ. With V trimmed by 7 bases and J by 1 base, 6 bases remained unmatched. The CDR3 contains 15 residues. The CDR3 DNA reads TGCGCCAGCGGAACCGGGACAGGGAACACCGGGGAGCTGTTTTTT. Protein: CASGTGTGNTGELFF.

The V gene is TRBV19, the J gene TRBJ1-6; weak D call: TRBD1 (5 bases). V was shortened by 1 base and J by 8 bases, with 15 bases between the two germline ends. The germline V gene encodes CDR1 LNHDA and CDR2 SQIVND (reference sequence). The CDR3 runs 16 residues. This chain's CDR3 is CASSIVGGVGYSPLHF. The CDR3 region has the DNA TGTGCCAGTAGTATAGTCGGAGGGGTAGGATATTCACCCCTCCACTTT.

V and J are TRBV15 and TRBJ1-1; D might be TRBD1 (5 bases). CDR3 size: 16 residues. Germline assignment: CDR1 LNHNV and CDR2 YYDKDF (reference sequence). The V end lost 0 bases, the J end lost 1 base, and 12 bases lay between the germline ends. The CDR3 spells CATSRDRGSRNTEAFF. DNA of the CDR3: TGTGCCACCAGCAGAGATAGGGGTAGCAGGAACACTGAAGCTTTCTTT.

This clone was seen just once. J is TRBJ2-7 and V is TRBV27; 10 bases fit TRBD2. Germline CDR1 and CDR2: MNHEY and SMNVEV (reference sequence). This CDR3 is built from 15 residues. With V trimmed by 3 bases and J by 2 bases, 4 bases remained unmatched. The CDR3 sequence: CASSFGTSGAYEQYF. DNA of the CDR3: TGTGCCAGCAGTTTCGGAACTAGCGGGGCCTACGAGCAGTACTTC.

V gene TRBV27 combines with J gene TRBJ2-1, with TRBD1 as a possible D gene (5 bases). Trimming shortened V by 6 bases and J by 0 bases, and 9 bases separated the two germline ends. The CDR3 consists of 14 residues. Germline V gives CDR1 MNHEY, CDR2 SMNVEV (reference sequence). For the CDR3, the DNA is TGTGCCAGCAGCAGGGCCAGCTCCTACAATGAGCAGTTCTTC. This gives the protein CASSRASSYNEQFF.

A few counts support this clone. The chain uses TRBV19 and TRBJ1-6; 9 nucleotides align to TRBD1. The CDR3 covers 17 residues. Per germline, CDR1 LNHDA and CDR2 SQIVND (reference sequence). V was clipped by 5 bases and J by 7 bases; unmatched bases: 12. The chain's CDR3 is CASSQRGTGYRNSPLHF. CDR3 bases: TGTGCCAGTAGTCAGCGTGGGACAGGGTATAGGAATTCACCCCTCCACTTT.

This clone was observed a single time. The rearrangement joins TRBV18 to TRBJ2-7, with 8 bases aligning to TRBD2. J lost 6 bases, V lost 0 bases, and 1 base had no gene match. The CDR3 sequence is 13 residues long. Germline V lookup: CDR1 KGHSH, CDR2 LQKENI. The CDR3 protein is CASSPPGTSEQYF. The CDR3 DNA reads as TGTGCCAGCTCACCACCCGGGACTAGCGAGCAGTACTTC.

V is TRBV3-1 (or the pseudogene TRBV3-2) and J is TRBJ2-3; D gene ambiguous. CDR3 length: 16 amino acids. V was pared by 1 base and J by 6 bases, with 17 bases between. CDR1 and CDR2 (germline): LGHDT, YNNKEL (reference sequence). The CDR3 nucleotides read TGTGCCAGCAGCCAAGTTGATAGCCTTCACGGGGATACGCAGTATTTT. The encoded protein is CASSQVDSLHGDTQYF.